One T cell receptor beta chain is described in this entry. Germline assignment: CDR1 MNHEY and CDR2 SMNVEV (reference sequence). The length of the CDR3 is 15 residues. With V trimmed by 3 bases and J by 3 bases, 7 bases remained unmatched. Using immunoSEQ multiplex PCR, the repertoire was profiled, and TCRdb retains in-frame clones only, with some absent. Found here are some 2,100,000 clones, roughly 95% of them singletons; the top ten hold around 0.13%. The data derive from a study of shared clonotypes between healthy human individuals. The receptor was derived from a man younger than 35 in good health. Sequencing was performed on naive CD4+ T cells sorted from blood. Subset: CD45RA+ positively selected. J is TRBJ2-5 and V is TRBV27; 7 nucleotides agree with TRBD1. The CDR3 loop reads CASSFLGQKKETQYF. CDR3 DNA: TGTGCCAGCAGTTTCCTGGGACAGAAAAAAGAGACCCAGTACTTC.